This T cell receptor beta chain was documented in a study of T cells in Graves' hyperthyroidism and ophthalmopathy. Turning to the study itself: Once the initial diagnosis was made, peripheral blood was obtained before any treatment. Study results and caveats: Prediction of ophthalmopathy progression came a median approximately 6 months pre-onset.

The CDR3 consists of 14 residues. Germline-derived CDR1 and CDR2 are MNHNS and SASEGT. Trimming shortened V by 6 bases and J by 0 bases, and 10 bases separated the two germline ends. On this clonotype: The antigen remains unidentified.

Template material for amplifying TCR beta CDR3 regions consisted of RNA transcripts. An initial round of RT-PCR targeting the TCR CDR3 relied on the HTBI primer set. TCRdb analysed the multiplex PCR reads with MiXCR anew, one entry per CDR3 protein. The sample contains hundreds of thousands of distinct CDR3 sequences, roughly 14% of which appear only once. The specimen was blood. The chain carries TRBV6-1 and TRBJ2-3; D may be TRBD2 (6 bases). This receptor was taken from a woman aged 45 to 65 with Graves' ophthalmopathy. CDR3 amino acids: CASRKTSSTDTQYF. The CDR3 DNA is TGTGCCAGCAGGAAGACTAGTAGCACAGATACGCAGTATTTT.